This passage covers 5 T cell receptor beta chains from one sample sequenced in a study of Ad26.COV2.S vaccination and SARS-CoV-2 variants. Measured with immunoSEQ multiplex PCR; TCRdb has only the in-frame clones, and not every one. Altogether over 400,000 clones are present, about 92% being singletons, with the ten largest covering approximately 4.5%. Treatment reported: about 20 received Ad26.COV2.S at low or high dose, single or two shots; about five received placebo; per-sample allocation not given. Specimens were obtained on day 63 following the first vaccine or placebo injection. The sample was peripheral blood, taken in a trial of Ad26.COV2.S vaccine versus placebo. The receptors originated from a person between 18 and 60 years old who received the Ad26.COV2.S COVID-19 vaccine or a placebo.

The chain recombines TRBV7-3 with TRBJ2-1; TRBD2 agrees at 16 bases. In germline, CDR1 is SGHTA, CDR2 FQGTGA. The CDR3 has 18 residues. Unmatched junction bases numbered 10, after V lost 2 bases and J lost 9 bases. The CDR3, as DNA: TGTGCCAGCAGCTTAGACAGGGGACTAGCGGGAGGGCCGGGTGAGCAGTTCTTC. Encoded protein: CASSLDRGLAGGPGEQFF.

The J gene is TRBJ2-2, the V gene TRBV6-6; TRBD2 matches at 15 bases. V trimming: 5 bases; J trimming: 4 bases; junction bases outside the gene matches: 11. CDR1 and CDR2 from the germline V gene are MNHNY and SVGAGI (reference sequence). There are 19 residues in the CDR3. The CDR3 loop is CASSRSGLAGGFGTGELFF. CDR3 in DNA: TGTGCCAGCAGTCGATCGGGACTAGCGGGAGGATTTGGCACCGGGGAGCTGTTTTTT.

V gene TRBV29-1 combines with J gene TRBJ2-2; TRBD1 aligns across 8 bases. The length of the CDR3 is 13 residues. V shed 4 bases and J 6 bases; nucleotides not matched to a gene: 4. Germline V lookup: CDR1 SQVTM, CDR2 ANQGSEA. CDR3 residues: CSVGTGNAGELFF. CDR3 DNA: TGCAGCGTTGGGACAGGGAATGCCGGGGAGCTGTTTTTT.

This clone is a singleton in its sample. The J gene is TRBJ2-3, the V gene TRBV5-5; tentatively, D is TRBD2 (6 bases). The CDR3 runs 15 residues. The ends were cut back, 1 base at V and 1 base at J, with 10 bases in the middle. Germline assignment: CDR1 SGHKS and CDR2 YYEKEE (reference sequence). CDR3 protein: CASSLRWGGTDTQYF. The CDR3 nucleotides are TGTGCCAGCAGCTTGCGATGGGGGGGCACAGATACGCAGTATTTT. The variable domain in full, with the rest retrieved from reference TRBV5-5 and TRBJ2-3, is DAGVTQSPTHLIKTRGQQVTLRCSPISGHKSVSWYQQVLGQGPQFIFQYYEKEERGRGNFPDRFSARQFPNYSSELNVNALLLGDSALYLCASSLRWGGTDTQYFGPGTRLTVL.

The chain uses TRBV7-2 and TRBJ2-1; a weak D match, TRBD2 (5 bases). The CDR3 contains 14 residues. In germline, CDR1 is SGHTA, CDR2 FQGNSA. V was cut by 0 bases and J by 4 bases, with 7 bases left in between. In DNA form, the CDR3 reads TGTGCCAGCAGCTTAGCGGCGGGTTACAATGAGCAGTTCTTC. Encoded protein: CASSLAAGYNEQFF. The full variable domain, in which reference TRBV7-2 and TRBJ2-1 provide the parts outside the CDR3, is GAGVSQSPSNKVTEKGKDVELRCDPISGHTALYWYRQSLGQGLEFLIYFQGNSAPDKSGLPSDRFSAERTGGSVSTLTIQRTQQEDSAVYLCASSLAAGYNEQFFGPGTRLTVL.